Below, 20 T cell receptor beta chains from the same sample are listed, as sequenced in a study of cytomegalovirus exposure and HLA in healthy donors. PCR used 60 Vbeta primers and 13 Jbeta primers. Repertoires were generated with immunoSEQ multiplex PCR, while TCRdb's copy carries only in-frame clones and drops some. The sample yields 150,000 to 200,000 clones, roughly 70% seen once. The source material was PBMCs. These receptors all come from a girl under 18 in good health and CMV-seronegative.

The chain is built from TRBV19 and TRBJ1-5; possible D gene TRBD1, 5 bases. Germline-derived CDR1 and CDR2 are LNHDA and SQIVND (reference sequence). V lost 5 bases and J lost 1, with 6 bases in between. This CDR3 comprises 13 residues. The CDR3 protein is CASSRGSNQPQHF. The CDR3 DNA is TGTGCCAGTAGTCGGGGGAGCAATCAGCCCCAGCATTTT.

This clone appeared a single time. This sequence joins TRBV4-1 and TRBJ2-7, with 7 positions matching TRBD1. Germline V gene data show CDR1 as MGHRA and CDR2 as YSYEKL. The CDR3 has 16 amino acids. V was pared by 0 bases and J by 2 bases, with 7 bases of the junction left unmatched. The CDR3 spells CASSQEPSTGAYEQYF. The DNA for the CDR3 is TGCGCCAGCAGCCAAGAACCATCCACAGGGGCCTACGAGCAGTACTTC.

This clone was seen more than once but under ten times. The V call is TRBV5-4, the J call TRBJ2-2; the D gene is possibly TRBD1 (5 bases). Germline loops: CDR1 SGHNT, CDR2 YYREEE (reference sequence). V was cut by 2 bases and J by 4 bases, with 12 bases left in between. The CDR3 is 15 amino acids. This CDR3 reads CASSLQASVTGELFF. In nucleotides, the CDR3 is TGTGCCAGCAGCTTACAGGCGTCGGTCACCGGGGAGCTGTTTTTT.

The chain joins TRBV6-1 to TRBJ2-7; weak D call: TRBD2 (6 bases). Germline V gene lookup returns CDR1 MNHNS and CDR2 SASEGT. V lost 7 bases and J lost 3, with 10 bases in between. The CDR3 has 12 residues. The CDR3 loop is CASMGGFYEQYF. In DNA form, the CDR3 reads TGTGCCAGCATGGGGGGATTCTACGAGCAGTACTTC.

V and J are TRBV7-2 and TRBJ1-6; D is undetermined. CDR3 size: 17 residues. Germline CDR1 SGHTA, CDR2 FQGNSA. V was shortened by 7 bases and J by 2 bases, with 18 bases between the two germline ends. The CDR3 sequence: CASNEEGDLPYNSPLHF. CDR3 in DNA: TGTGCCAGCAACGAGGAGGGTGACCTTCCCTATAATTCACCCCTCCACTTT.

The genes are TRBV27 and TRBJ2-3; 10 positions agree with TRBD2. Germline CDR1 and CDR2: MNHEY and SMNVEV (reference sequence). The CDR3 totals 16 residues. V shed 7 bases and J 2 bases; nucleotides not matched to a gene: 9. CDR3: CASTPGTSGITDTQYF. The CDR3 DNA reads TGTGCCAGCACCCCGGGAACTAGCGGGATCACAGATACGCAGTATTTT.

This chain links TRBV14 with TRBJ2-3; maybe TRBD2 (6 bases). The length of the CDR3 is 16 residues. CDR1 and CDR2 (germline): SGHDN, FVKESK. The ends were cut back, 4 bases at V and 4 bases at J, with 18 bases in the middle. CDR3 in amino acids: CASSPARIRGADTQYF. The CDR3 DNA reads TGTGCCAGCAGCCCGGCGCGCATACGCGGGGCAGATACGCAGTATTTT.

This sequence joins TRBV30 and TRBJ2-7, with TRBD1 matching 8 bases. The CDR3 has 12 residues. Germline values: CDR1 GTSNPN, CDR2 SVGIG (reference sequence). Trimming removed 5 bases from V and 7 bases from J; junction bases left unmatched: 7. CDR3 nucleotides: TGTGCCTGGGATACAGGGGGTGAAGAGCAGTACTTC. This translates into CAWDTGGEEQYF.

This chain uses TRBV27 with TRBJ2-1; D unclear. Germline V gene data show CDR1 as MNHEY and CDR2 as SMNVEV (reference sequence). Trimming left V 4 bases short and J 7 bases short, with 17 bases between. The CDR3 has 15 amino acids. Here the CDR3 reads CASSYVSQTMNEQFF. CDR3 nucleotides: TGTGCCAGCAGTTACGTTTCTCAGACAATGAATGAGCAGTTCTTC.

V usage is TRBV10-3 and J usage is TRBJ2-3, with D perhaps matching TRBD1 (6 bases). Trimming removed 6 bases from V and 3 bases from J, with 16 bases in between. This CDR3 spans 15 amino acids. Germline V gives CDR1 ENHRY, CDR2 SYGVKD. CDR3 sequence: CAISTTRTETDTQYF. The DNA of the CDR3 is TGTGCCATCAGCACGACGAGGACAGAAACAGATACGCAGTATTTT.

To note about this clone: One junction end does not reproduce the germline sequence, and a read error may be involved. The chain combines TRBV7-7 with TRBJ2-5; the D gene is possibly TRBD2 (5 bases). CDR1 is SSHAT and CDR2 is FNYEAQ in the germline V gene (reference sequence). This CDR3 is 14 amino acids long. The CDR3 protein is CASSSLGGFETQYF. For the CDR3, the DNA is TGTGCTAGCAGCTCCCTCGGAGGCTTCGAGACCCAGTACTTC.

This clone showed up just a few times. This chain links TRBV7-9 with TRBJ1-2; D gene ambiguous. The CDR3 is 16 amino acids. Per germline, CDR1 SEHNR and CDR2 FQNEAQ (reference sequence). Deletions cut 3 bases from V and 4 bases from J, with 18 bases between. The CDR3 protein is CASSFPRAGSIYGYTF. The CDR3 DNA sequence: TGTGCCAGCAGCTTTCCTCGGGCGGGAAGTATCTATGGCTACACCTTC.

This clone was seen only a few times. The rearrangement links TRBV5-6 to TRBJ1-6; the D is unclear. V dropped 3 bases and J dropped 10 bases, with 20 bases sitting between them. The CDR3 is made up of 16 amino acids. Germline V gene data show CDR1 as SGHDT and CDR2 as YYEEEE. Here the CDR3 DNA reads TGTGCCAGCAGCTCCTCATCCACGCAGGCTTCATCACCCCTCCACTTT. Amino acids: CASSSSSTQASSPLHF.

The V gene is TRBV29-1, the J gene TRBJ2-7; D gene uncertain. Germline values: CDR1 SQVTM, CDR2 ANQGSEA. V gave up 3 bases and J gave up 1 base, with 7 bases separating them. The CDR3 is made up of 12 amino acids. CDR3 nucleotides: TGCAGCGTTGAGGCAGGTTCCTACGAGCAGTACTTC. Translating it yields CSVEAGSYEQYF.

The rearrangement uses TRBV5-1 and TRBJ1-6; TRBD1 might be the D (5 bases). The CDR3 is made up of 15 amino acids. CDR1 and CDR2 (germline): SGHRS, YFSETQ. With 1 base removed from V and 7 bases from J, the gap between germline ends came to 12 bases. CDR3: CASSLRQGRNSPLHF. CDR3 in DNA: TGCGCCAGCAGCTTGAGGCAGGGTAGGAATTCACCCCTCCACTTT.

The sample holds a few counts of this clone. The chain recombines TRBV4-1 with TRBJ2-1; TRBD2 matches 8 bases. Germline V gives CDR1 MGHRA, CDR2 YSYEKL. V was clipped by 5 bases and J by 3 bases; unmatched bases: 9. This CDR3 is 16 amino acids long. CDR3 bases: TGCGCCAGCAGCTATTACGGCGGGGGGCTCTACAATGAGCAGTTCTTC. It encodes CASSYYGGGLYNEQFF.

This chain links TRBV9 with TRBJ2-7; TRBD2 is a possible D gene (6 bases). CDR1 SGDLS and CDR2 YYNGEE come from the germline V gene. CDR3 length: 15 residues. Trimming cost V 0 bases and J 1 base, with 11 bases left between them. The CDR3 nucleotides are TGTGCCAGCAGCGTAGAACTGGGAGGATCCTACGAGCAGTACTTC. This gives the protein CASSVELGGSYEQYF.

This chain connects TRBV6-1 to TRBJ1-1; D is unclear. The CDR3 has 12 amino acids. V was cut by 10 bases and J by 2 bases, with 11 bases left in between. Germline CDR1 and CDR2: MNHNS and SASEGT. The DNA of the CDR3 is TGTGCCAACACACCGGGAAACACTGAAGCTTTCTTT. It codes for CANTPGNTEAFF.

DNA for the CDR3: TGTGCCAGCAGCCAACCATTTTCGTCGGGTAACACCGGGGAGCTGTTTTTT. Translation gives CASSQPFSSGNTGELFF. The rearrangement uses TRBV5-4 and TRBJ2-2; D unresolved. The CDR3 loop spans 17 amino acids. The ends were cut back, 4 bases at V and 2 bases at J, with 18 bases in the middle. In germline, CDR1 is SGHNT, CDR2 YYREEE (reference sequence). Full variable domain (missing parts from reference TRBV5-4 and TRBJ2-2): ETGVTQSPTHLIKTRGQQVTLRCSSQSGHNTVSWYQQALGQGPQFIFQYYREEENGRGNFPPRFSGLQFPNYSSELNVNALELDDSALYLCASSQPFSSGNTGELFFGEGSRLTVL.

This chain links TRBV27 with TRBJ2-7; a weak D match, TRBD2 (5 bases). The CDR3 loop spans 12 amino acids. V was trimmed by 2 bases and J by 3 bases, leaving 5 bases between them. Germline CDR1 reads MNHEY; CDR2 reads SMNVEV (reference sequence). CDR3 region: CASSLEGYEQYF. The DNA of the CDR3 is TGTGCCAGCAGTTTAGAGGGCTACGAGCAGTACTTC.